Here is one T cell receptor (beta chain) with its context. The target antigen is unknown. Different DNA sequences within this sample yield the same CDR3. This sample stems from a study of shared clonotypes between healthy human individuals. General observations from the study: In this cohort, only blood was sampled, and tissue repertoires likely differ.

Terminally differentiated effector memory CD45RA+ cells were excluded by CCR7 positive selection of CD45RO-negative cells. This table comes from immunoSEQ multiplex PCR, and its TCRdb copy is limited to in-frame clones, with some not included. This table holds 1.5 million to 2.5 million clones, about 95% found once. The sequence came from a man between 18 and 35 years old in good health. The material sequenced was naive CD8+ T cells sorted from blood.

The CDR3 reads CASSLYGGPYEQYF. CDR3 DNA sequence: TGCGCCAGCAGCTTGTATGGGGGACCCTACGAGCAGTACTTC. The rearrangement joins TRBV5-1 to TRBJ2-7; perhaps D is TRBD1 or TRBD2 (5 bases each). The CDR3 runs 14 residues. CDR1 and CDR2 (germline): SGHRS, YFSETQ. With 1 base removed from V and 2 bases from J, the gap between germline ends came to 10 bases.